These 14 T cell receptor beta chains were all obtained from the same sample, sequenced in a study of CXCR3-negative and CXCR3-positive naive CD8 T cells. Study observations and caveats: Hydrophobicity of TRB CDR3s was greater in CXCR3-positive naive cells than in CXCR3-negative naive cells.

Their specific antigens are unknown. It was by 5' RACE with UMI labels that the TRB cDNA libraries were prepared. TCRdb reprocessed the 5' RACE reads and stores each CDR3 protein as one record, lacking DNA. Its table records approximately 100,000 distinct CDR3 sequences. The specimen was naive CXCR3+ CD8+ T cells from blood. The sample's subset: CD45RO-CCR7+CD27+CD95- naive CD8+ T cells expressing CXCR3 (TNR3+). Receptor source: a human donor in good health. Some clones in this sample may be carry-over from other donors' samples.

The genes are TRBV7-9 and TRBJ1-2. In germline, CDR1 is SEHNR, CDR2 FQNEAQ (reference sequence). CDR3 length: 15 residues. The CDR3 region is CASSPGRGGGYGYTF.

The V gene is TRBV19, the J gene TRBJ2-7; TCRdb outputs TRBD2, but without DNA this stays unchecked. The CDR3 runs 15 residues. Germline V gives CDR1 LNHDA, CDR2 SQIVND (reference sequence). The CDR3 protein is CASSPRTSGGQEQYF. The full variable domain, rest sourced from reference TRBV19 and TRBJ2-7, is DGGITQSPKYLFRKEGQNVTLSCEQNLNHDAMYWYRQDPGQGLRLIYYSQIVNDFQKGDIAEGYSVSREKKESFPLTVTSAQKNPTAFYLCASSPRTSGGQEQYFGPGTRLTVT.

The chain combines TRBV14 with TRBJ2-7; the D gene TCRdb calls, TRBD1, cannot be checked with no DNA. The CDR3 has 18 amino acids. Germline V lookup: CDR1 SGHDN, CDR2 FVKESK. This CDR3 reads CASSQDMVPGVKSYEQYF. Full variable domain (outside the CDR3, taken from reference TRBV14 and TRBJ2-7): EAGVTQFPSHSVIEKGQTVTLRCDPISGHDNLYWYRRVMGKEIKFLLHFVKESKQDESGMPNNRFLAERTGGTYSTLKVQPAELEDSGVYFCASSQDMVPGVKSYEQYFGPGTRLTVT.

The V gene is TRBV19, the J gene TRBJ1-1. The germline CDR1 and CDR2 sequences are LNHDA and SQIVND (reference sequence). The CDR3 is 15 amino acids. The CDR3 region is CASRLKTVEYTEAFF.

The chain employs TRBV19 and TRBJ2-1; TCRdb's D call of TRBD1 is untestable without DNA. The CDR3 covers 13 residues. Germline V gene sequence: CDR1 LNHDA, CDR2 SQIVND (reference sequence). CDR3: CASGAFSYNEQFF. The full variable domain, completed using reference TRBV19 and TRBJ2-1, is DGGITQSPKYLFRKEGQNVTLSCEQNLNHDAMYWYRQDPGQGLRLIYYSQIVNDFQKGDIAEGYSVSREKKESFPLTVTSAQKNPTAFYLCASGAFSYNEQFFGPGTRLTVL.

The chain is built from TRBV7-9 and TRBJ2-2; TCRdb indicates TRBD1, and absent DNA this call remains unverified. Germline CDR1 SEHNR, CDR2 FQNEAQ (reference sequence). This CDR3 is built from 14 residues. The chain's CDR3 is CASITAQATGELFF.

The rearrangement uses TRBV19 and TRBJ2-7; TCRdb's assignment of TRBD1 cannot be checked, as there is no DNA. Germline V gives CDR1 LNHDA, CDR2 SQIVND (reference sequence). The CDR3 spans 12 residues. The CDR3 sequence: CASGRAAGEQYF.

The CDR3: CATSGTGGRTEAFF. The J gene is TRBJ1-1, the V gene TRBV15; absent DNA, TCRdb's TRBD1 call cannot be checked. The germline gives CDR1 LNHNV, CDR2 YYDKDF (reference sequence). The CDR3 is made up of 14 amino acids.

The chain uses TRBV24-1 and TRBJ2-1; TCRdb returns TRBD2, unconfirmable since there is no DNA. Looked up from germline, CDR1 is KGHDR and CDR2 is SFDVKD. The CDR3 is 18 residues long. The CDR3 region is CATSDQGLAGGAYNEQFF.

CDR3 loop: CSALRRDRFNEQFF. This sequence joins TRBV29-1 and TRBJ2-1; the TRBD1 assignment by TCRdb is unverifiable without DNA. This CDR3 has 14 amino acids. Germline assignment: CDR1 SQVTM and CDR2 ANQGSEA.

The genes are TRBV5-4 and TRBJ2-7; TCRdb's D call of TRBD1 is untestable without DNA. Germline V gene data show CDR1 as SGHNT and CDR2 as YYREEE (reference sequence). The CDR3 contains 14 residues. The CDR3 loop is CASSIGPPGNEQYF.

The chain is built from TRBV28 and TRBJ1-1. Germline-derived CDR1 and CDR2 are MDHEN and SYDVKM. This CDR3 region has 16 residues. Here the CDR3 reads CASSLGVGNLNTEAFF.

The rearrangement links TRBV14 to TRBJ2-6. The CDR3 runs to 19 residues. Germline V gene lookup returns CDR1 SGHDN and CDR2 FVKESK. CDR3 protein: CASSQGDFYRYSGANVLTF.

The genes are TRBV30 and TRBJ1-1; TCRdb selects TRBD1, and the lack of DNA leaves this call unchecked. CDR1 and CDR2 from the germline V gene are GTSNPN and SVGIG (reference sequence). The CDR3 sequence is 14 residues long. The CDR3 sequence is CAWSGGAANTEAFF.